This note documents a single TCR beta chain sequence. Antigen unknown. This record comes from a study of CD8 T cells in ankylosing spondylitis. Whole-study results and caveats: A TCR beta motif of roughly eight highly homologous variants appeared characteristic of ankylosing spondylitis blood. Disease-linked clones were found to be CD8+ and relatively rare in peripheral blood. Matched ankylosing spondylitis synovial fluid reportedly showed significant enrichment of disease-linked clones.

Each TCR beta library was made by quantitative 5'-RACE that incorporated molecular barcodes. MiXCR, applied by TCRdb to the 5' RACE reads, yields one record per CDR3 protein. The sample gives around 430,000 distinct CDR3 sequences, 15% to 20% of which show up once; around 0.92% is in the top ten. The sequence derives from a male donor with ankylosing spondylitis. Source material: blood, either unsorted or a sorted T cell fraction (not recorded which).

This CDR3 reads CASSPGDRKRGYTF. The CDR3 coding sequence is TGTGCCAGCAGCCCCGGGGACCGTAAACGGGGCTACACCTTC. This chain joins TRBV6-1 and TRBJ1-2; tentatively, D is TRBD1 (5 bases). Per germline, CDR1 MNHNS and CDR2 SASEGT. The CDR3 spans 14 residues. Trimming shortened V by 6 bases and J by 8 bases, and 19 bases separated the two germline ends.